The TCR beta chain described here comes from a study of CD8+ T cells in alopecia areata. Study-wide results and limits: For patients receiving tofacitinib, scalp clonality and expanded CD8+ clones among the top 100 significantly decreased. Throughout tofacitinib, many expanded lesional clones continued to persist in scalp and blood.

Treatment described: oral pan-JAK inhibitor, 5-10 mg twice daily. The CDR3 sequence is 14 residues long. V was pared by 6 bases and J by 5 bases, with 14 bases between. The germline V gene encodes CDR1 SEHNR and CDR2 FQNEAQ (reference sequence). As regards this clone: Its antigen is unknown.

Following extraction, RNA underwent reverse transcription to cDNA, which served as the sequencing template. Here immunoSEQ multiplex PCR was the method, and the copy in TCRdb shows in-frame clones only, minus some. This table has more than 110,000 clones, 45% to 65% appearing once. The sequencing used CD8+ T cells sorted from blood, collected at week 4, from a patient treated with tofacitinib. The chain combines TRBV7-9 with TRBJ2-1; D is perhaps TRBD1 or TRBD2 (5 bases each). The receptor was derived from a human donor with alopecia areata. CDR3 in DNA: TGTGCCAGCAGAAAAAGTGGGGGAGACAATGAGCAGTTCTTC. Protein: CASRKSGGDNEQFF. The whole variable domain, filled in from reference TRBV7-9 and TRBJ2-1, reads DTGVSQNPRHKITKRGQNVTFRCDPISEHNRLYWYRQTLGQGPEFLTYFQNEAQLEKSRLLSDRFSAERPKGSFSTLEIQRTEQGDSAMYLCASRKSGGDNEQFFGPGTRLTVL.